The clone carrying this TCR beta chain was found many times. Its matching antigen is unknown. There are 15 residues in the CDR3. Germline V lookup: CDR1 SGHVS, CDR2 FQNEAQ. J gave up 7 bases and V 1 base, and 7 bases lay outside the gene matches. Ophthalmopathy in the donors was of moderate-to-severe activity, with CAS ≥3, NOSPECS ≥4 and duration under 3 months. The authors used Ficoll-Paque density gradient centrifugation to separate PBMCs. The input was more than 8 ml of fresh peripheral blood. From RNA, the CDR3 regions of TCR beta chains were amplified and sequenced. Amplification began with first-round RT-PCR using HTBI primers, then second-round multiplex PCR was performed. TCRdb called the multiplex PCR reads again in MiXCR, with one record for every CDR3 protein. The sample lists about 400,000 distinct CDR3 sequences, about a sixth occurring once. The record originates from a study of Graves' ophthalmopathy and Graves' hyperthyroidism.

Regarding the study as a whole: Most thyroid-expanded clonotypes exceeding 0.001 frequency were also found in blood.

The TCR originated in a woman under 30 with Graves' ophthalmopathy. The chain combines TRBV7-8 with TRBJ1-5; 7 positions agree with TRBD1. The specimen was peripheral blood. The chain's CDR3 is CASSLGTGVHQPQHF. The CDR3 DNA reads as TGTGCCAGCAGCTTAGGCACAGGGGTTCACCAGCCCCAGCATTTT.